This entry describes one TCR beta chain. No antigen is known for it. Hyperthyroidism in the patients, aged 18 to 65, was newly diagnosed and under 2 months in duration. Patients were excluded because of uncontrolled infection, other autoimmune disease, pregnancy or lactation. Each diagnosis was grounded in clinical symptoms, serum thyroxine and TRAb, thyroid ultrasound, and orbital computed tomography. Looked up from germline, CDR1 is LNHDA and CDR2 is SQIVND (reference sequence). V was cut by 7 bases and J by 6 bases, with 7 bases left in between. This CDR3 has 11 amino acids. The data belong to a study of T cells in Graves' hyperthyroidism and ophthalmopathy. Amplification of TCR beta CDR3 regions used RNA as the template. HTBI primers were the set used in a first-round RT-PCR of the TCR CDR3. TCRdb ran MiXCR on the multiplex PCR reads and lists one entry per CDR3 protein. The sample yields 300,000 to 450,000 distinct CDR3 sequences, approximately 15% seen once.

Study-level findings and limits: Ophthalmopathy onset followed model prediction by a median roughly 6.5 months.

This sequence joins TRBV19 and TRBJ2-1, with D unresolved. Sequencing was carried out using blood. The TCR sequence derives from a woman aged 55-69 years with Graves' hyperthyroidism. CDR3: CASIWGNEQFF. The CDR3 DNA is TGTGCCAGTATTTGGGGCAATGAGCAGTTCTTC.